These 32 T cell receptor beta chains share one sample of origin, sequenced in a study of T cells expressing NK-cell markers. TCRdb re-called the 5' RACE reads and gives one entry per CDR3 protein, without DNA. This table lists 200,000 to 300,000 distinct CDR3 sequences. Sequenced: blood T cells: a sorted CD56 or NKG2C T cell subset, CD4+ or CD8+ T cells, or bulk PBMC T cells (not recorded which). The receptors stem from a man aged 18 to 30 in good health.

The J gene is TRBJ2-7, the V gene TRBV19; TCRdb's D gene call, TRBD1, goes unchecked for lack of DNA. Germline V lookup: CDR1 LNHDA, CDR2 SQIVND (reference sequence). The CDR3 consists of 15 residues. The CDR3 here is CASSIEGSGGYEQYF.

The chain recombines TRBV5-1 with TRBJ1-4. Per the germline V gene, CDR1 is SGHRS and CDR2 is YFSETQ. This CDR3 region has 16 residues. CDR3 amino acids: CASSLAMGTTNEKLFF.

The V gene is TRBV12-3 or TRBV12-4, the J gene TRBJ2-7. The CDR3 has 14 residues. CDR3 loop: CATASGGGHYEQYF.

V usage is TRBV5-1 and J usage is TRBJ2-5; TCRdb designates TRBD2, a call that cannot be tested without DNA. This CDR3 has 20 residues. CDR1 and CDR2 (germline): SGHRS, YFSETQ. The CDR3: CASSLPSSTSIRTSHETQYF. The complete variable domain, with remaining parts taken from reference TRBV5-1 and TRBJ2-5, reads KAGVTQTPRYLIKTRGQQVTLSCSPISGHRSVSWYQQTPGQGLQFLFEYFSETQRNKGNFPGRFSGRQFSNSRSEMNVSTLELGDSALYLCASSLPSSTSIRTSHETQYFGPGTRLLVL.

The chain couples TRBV4-2 to TRBJ2-3. The germline gives CDR1 LGHNA, CDR2 YNFKEQ. The CDR3 sequence is 14 residues long. Here the CDR3 reads CASSQEGSTYTQYF.

J is TRBJ2-1 and V is TRBV5-1; the D call of TRBD1 rests on TCRdb alone, since no DNA is present to check it. From germline, CDR1 is SGHRS and CDR2 YFSETQ. This CDR3 comprises 15 residues. The CDR3 here is CASRPSTDRYDEQFF.

This chain joins TRBV14 and TRBJ1-1. Germline CDR1 and CDR2: SGHDN and FVKESK. The CDR3 length is 13 residues. The CDR3 loop is CASSQSLRTEAFF.

J is TRBJ2-3 and V is TRBV11-2; with no DNA, the TCRdb D assignment of TRBD1 cannot be verified. There are 13 residues in the CDR3. Germline CDR1 SGHAT, CDR2 FQNNGV. The CDR3 spells CASSFKQGGTQYF.

The V call is TRBV12-3 or TRBV12-4, the J call TRBJ1-1. This CDR3 contains 15 residues. CDR3 sequence reads: CASSLRAGPNTEAFF.

J is TRBJ1-5 and V is TRBV4-2; TCRdb selects TRBD1, and the lack of DNA leaves this call unchecked. This CDR3 comprises 14 residues. Germline V CDR1 and CDR2: LGHNA, YNFKEQ. This chain's CDR3 is CASSQGGQGEPQHF.

The J gene is TRBJ1-5, the V gene TRBV20-1; lacking DNA, the TRBD1 call made by TCRdb goes unchecked. The CDR3 spans 16 residues. Germline values: CDR1 DFQATT, CDR2 SNEGSKA (reference sequence). Here the CDR3 reads CSATTPTGVTSQPQHF.

The chain links TRBV7-2 to TRBJ2-5; TCRdb designates TRBD2, a call that cannot be tested without DNA. Per the germline V gene, CDR1 is SGHTA and CDR2 is FQGNSA. This CDR3 spans 14 amino acids. Here the CDR3 reads CASSIRTSSETQYF.

This chain uses TRBV2 with TRBJ2-1; TCRdb selects TRBD2, and the lack of DNA leaves this call unchecked. The CDR3 spans 16 residues. Germline V CDR1 and CDR2: SNHLY, FYNNEI. The CDR3 spells CASSEGGDSLINEQFF.

The chain uses TRBV10-2 and TRBJ2-7; TCRdb gives TRBD2 as the D gene, but with no DNA this cannot be confirmed. The germline V gene has CDR1 WSHSY and CDR2 SAAADI. CDR3 length: 15 amino acids. Here the CDR3 reads CASREGLAGPREQYF.

The V and J genes are TRBV24-1 and TRBJ2-1; TCRdb's D gene call, TRBD2, goes unchecked for lack of DNA. This CDR3 comprises 14 residues. Germline values: CDR1 KGHDR, CDR2 SFDVKD. Here the CDR3 reads CATTPAGGGNEQFF.

This chain joins TRBV4-1 and TRBJ2-3; TCRdb selects TRBD2, and the lack of DNA leaves this call unchecked. CDR1 MGHRA and CDR2 YSYEKL come from the germline V gene. CDR3 length: 15 amino acids. The CDR3 spells CASSQIGLAVDTQYF.

This chain connects TRBV19 to TRBJ2-3; the D gene TCRdb calls, TRBD1, cannot be checked with no DNA. The CDR3 consists of 14 residues. Germline CDR1 LNHDA, CDR2 SQIVND (reference sequence). CDR3 region: CASKPAGQVDTQYF. Drawing the rest from reference TRBV19 and TRBJ2-3, the complete variable domain is DGGITQSPKYLFRKEGQNVTLSCEQNLNHDAMYWYRQDPGQGLRLIYYSQIVNDFQKGDIAEGYSVSREKKESFPLTVTSAQKNPTAFYLCASKPAGQVDTQYFGPGTRLTVL.

The rearrangement links TRBV12-3 or TRBV12-4 to TRBJ2-3; TCRdb's D gene call, TRBD1, goes unchecked for lack of DNA. The CDR3 runs 16 residues. CDR3 region: CASSPDRRLSTDTQYF.

The chain links TRBV28 to TRBJ2-5; TCRdb's D call of TRBD2 is untestable without DNA. The CDR3 has 17 residues. In germline, CDR1 is MDHEN, CDR2 SYDVKM. The CDR3: CASSQSVGLAGVETQYF.

This sequence joins TRBV20-1 and TRBJ2-3; TCRdb's D call, TRBD2, is unchecked because there is no DNA. The CDR3 runs 11 residues. In germline, CDR1 is DFQATT, CDR2 SNEGSKA (reference sequence). The CDR3: CSASGLADQYF.

This chain connects TRBV12-3 or TRBV12-4 to TRBJ2-1; TCRdb calls TRBD1, which cannot be checked without DNA. The CDR3 is 14 residues long. The CDR3 region is CASSPGLRQAEQFF.

The chain uses TRBV3-1 and TRBJ2-3; the TCRdb D gene call, TRBD1, has no DNA to confirm it. The germline gives CDR1 LGHDT, CDR2 YNNKEL (reference sequence). The length of the CDR3 is 15 residues. CDR3 loop: CASSLRWPSSDTQYF.

The chain couples TRBV12-3 or TRBV12-4 to TRBJ1-2; without DNA, the TCRdb call of TRBD1 cannot be checked. This CDR3 is built from 15 residues. The CDR3 sequence: CASSMDPGGVSGYTF.

The V gene is TRBV6-1, the J gene TRBJ2-7; there is no DNA to check the TCRdb D call of TRBD2. CDR3 length: 18 amino acids. CDR1 MNHNS and CDR2 SASEGT come from the germline V gene. The CDR3 spells CASSQRLGASGSSYEQYF.

The chain carries TRBV12-3 or TRBV12-4 and TRBJ2-7; no DNA is available, so the TRBD1 call from TCRdb remains unchecked. CDR3 length equals 19 residues. CDR3 region: CASSLVRSPTSLIAYEQYF.

The chain joins TRBV12-3 or TRBV12-4 to TRBJ2-1. The CDR3 is 13 residues long. The chain's CDR3 is CASKGSADNEQFF.

V and J are TRBV7-2 and TRBJ2-2; TCRdb designates TRBD1, a call that cannot be tested without DNA. CDR3 length: 14 amino acids. CDR1 is SGHTA and CDR2 is FQGNSA in the germline V gene. This CDR3 is CASSLGQGIGELFF.

This sequence joins TRBV20-1 and TRBJ1-4; there is no DNA to check the TCRdb D call of TRBD1. Per the germline V gene, CDR1 is DFQATT and CDR2 is SNEGSKA (reference sequence). CDR3 length: 17 residues. CDR3 protein: CSARPSRDRGKNEKLFF.

The J gene is TRBJ2-5, the V gene TRBV7-9; TCRdb lists TRBD1, though no DNA is available to test this call. The CDR3 covers 14 residues. CDR1 and CDR2 (germline): SEHNR, FQNEAQ (reference sequence). This CDR3 is CASSLTGGMETQYF.

V is TRBV20-1 and J is TRBJ2-3; the D gene TCRdb calls, TRBD2, cannot be checked with no DNA. The CDR3 length is 14 residues. Germline V gene sequence: CDR1 DFQATT, CDR2 SNEGSKA (reference sequence). The CDR3 sequence is CSAFSGSFTDTQYF.

V is TRBV6-2 or TRBV6-3 and J is TRBJ1-6; checking the TCRdb D call of TRBD1 is not possible without DNA. Germline CDR1 and CDR2: MNHEY and SVGEGT. The CDR3 is 17 amino acids. The CDR3 here is CASRPQRATGYNSPLHF.

The chain carries TRBV7-3 and TRBJ1-1; with no DNA, the TCRdb D assignment of TRBD1 cannot be verified. CDR3 length equals 13 residues. From germline, CDR1 is SGHTA and CDR2 FQGTGA. CDR3 protein: CASSPGSPTEAFF.